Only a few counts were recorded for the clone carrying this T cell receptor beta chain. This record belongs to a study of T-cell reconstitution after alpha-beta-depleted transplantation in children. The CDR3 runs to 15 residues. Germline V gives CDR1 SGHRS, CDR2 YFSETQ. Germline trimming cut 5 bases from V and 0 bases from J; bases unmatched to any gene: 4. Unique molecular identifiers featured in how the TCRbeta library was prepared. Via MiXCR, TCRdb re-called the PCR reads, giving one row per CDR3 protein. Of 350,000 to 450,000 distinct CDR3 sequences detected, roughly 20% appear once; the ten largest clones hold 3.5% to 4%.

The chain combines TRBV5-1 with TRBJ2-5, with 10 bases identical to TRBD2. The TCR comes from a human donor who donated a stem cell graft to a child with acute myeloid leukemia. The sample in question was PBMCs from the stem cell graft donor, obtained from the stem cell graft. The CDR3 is CASRSLAGDQETQYF. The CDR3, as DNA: TGCGCCAGCAGGTCTCTAGCGGGAGACCAAGAGACCCAGTACTTC.